The clone carrying this TCR beta chain has a handful of counts. Germline V gene lookup returns CDR1 SQVTM and CDR2 ANQGSEA. The CDR3 is 13 residues long. V dropped 4 bases and J dropped 0 bases, with 10 bases sitting between them. For the second PCR, which ran for about 6 to 11 cycles, a sample-barcoded 5' primer and a J-beta primer mix were used. TCRdb re-analysed the 5' RACE reads in MiXCR, keeping a single row per CDR3 protein. This sample yields about 720,000 distinct CDR3 sequences, of which approximately 25% are seen a single time; roughly 3.5% belongs to the top ten. This entry comes from a study of blood T cells in healthy people across ages. This sample was shared with a second study, whose subject was T cells of mothers and their children.

The sequence was collected from a boy aged 10-17 years in good health. J is TRBJ2-7 and V is TRBV29-1; D not certain. The sequencing input was blood. The CDR3 nucleotides read TGCAGCGTTGGACGGTTGAGCTCCTACGAGCAGTACTTC. Encoded protein: CSVGRLSSYEQYF.